This passage covers 5 T cell receptor beta chains from one sample sequenced in a study of HIV-infected patients and healthy controls. One entry per CDR3 protein results from TCRdb running MiXCR on the 5' RACE reads. The data show around 58,000 distinct CDR3 sequences, approximately 21% seen once. The sequenced material came from CD4+ T cells from blood. All receptors come from a human donor in good health.

There are a few counts of this clonotype. The genes are TRBV11-3 and TRBJ2-7, with 8 bases that match TRBD2. Germline CDR1 is SGHNT and CDR2 is YENEEA. The ends lost 5 bases at V and 0 bases at J; junction bases unmatched: 6. The CDR3 covers 15 residues. The CDR3 DNA follows: TGTGCCAGCAGCCCACCGGGACTAGTCTCCTACGAGCAGTACTTC. It encodes CASSPPGLVSYEQYF.

The rearrangement joins TRBV11-2 to TRBJ2-3; D ambiguous. This CDR3 has 15 residues. Germline V lookup: CDR1 SGHAT, CDR2 FQNNGV. V lost 0 bases to trimming and J lost 2 bases, with 9 bases between them. The CDR3 spells CASSLESGVTDTQYF. As DNA, the CDR3 is TGTGCCAGCAGCTTAGAATCCGGCGTCACAGATACGCAGTATTTT.

At least ten counts were recorded for this clonotype. The CDR3 spells CASSLVEGGTEAFF. CDR3 bases: TGCGCCAGCAGCTTGGTGGAGGGAGGGACTGAAGCTTTCTTT. V and J are TRBV5-1 and TRBJ1-1; D call uncertain. Looked up from germline, CDR1 is SGHRS and CDR2 is YFSETQ. Trimming removed 0 bases from V and 5 bases from J, with 11 bases in between. The CDR3 runs 14 residues.

The table lists this clonotype with many counts. V usage is TRBV29-1 and J usage is TRBJ2-3; the D gene is possibly TRBD2 (5 bases). CDR1 and CDR2 from the germline V gene are SQVTM and ANQGSEA. V gave up 7 bases and J gave up 4 bases, with 12 bases separating them. The CDR3 has 12 residues. The CDR3 bases are TGCAGCGCTACGGACTGGGCAGATACGCAGTATTTT. Its translation is CSATDWADTQYF.

The chain has TRBV5-5 and TRBJ1-2; the D gene is possibly TRBD1 (5 bases). CDR1 is SGHKS, CDR2 YYEKEE, per germline (reference sequence). The CDR3 has 16 amino acids. Trimming pared 0 bases from V and 4 bases from J, leaving 16 bases between. The CDR3 nucleotides are TGTGCCAGCAGCTTGGTAGCGGGACGGATAACCTATGGCTACACCTTC. This gives the protein CASSLVAGRITYGYTF.